This T cell receptor beta chain comes out of a study of T-cell reconstitution after alpha-beta-depleted transplantation in children (dated by TCRdb to the mid-2010s). A note on the overall study: Using TCR repertoire profiling, the study followed T-cell immune reconstitution in a quantitative way in children after TCRalphabeta/CD19-depleted allogeneic hematopoietic cell transplantation. The paper's findings and limits, for the study overall: The frequencies of hyperexpanded clones fell over the following months, and after one year, T-cell counts and TCRbeta diversity were mostly attributed to newly produced T cells. In some patients, the high TCRbeta diversity seen at day 60 was put down to recipient T cells and intrathymic progenitors that had survived conditioning. The apparently early alphabetaT-cell count recovery about two months after transplant was reportedly dependent on only several hundred rapidly expanded clones derived from non-depleted graft cells.

Explained via the paper, the treatment or condition label denotes: allogeneic hematopoietic cell transplantation with graft depleted of TCRalphabeta T cells and CD19 B cells. Transplant recipients were children who received TCRalphabeta/CD19-depleted allogeneic hematopoietic cell grafts. According to the germline V gene (reference sequence), CDR1 reads MNHEY and CDR2 reads SMNVEV. The CDR3, from cysteine to phenylalanine, totals 16 residues. Only the CDR3 portion is preserved as DNA: 48 bases, with reading frame beginning at the first base. V was cut back by 0 bases and J by 4 bases, leaving a gap of 13 bases between them. The library came from PCR. Sequencing used an Illumina HiSeq 2500. To normalize quantification of the TCRbeta repertoire, the TCR libraries were built with molecular barcoding that relied on unique molecular identifiers. TCRdb passed the public sequencing reads through fastp at Q25 and MiXCR, retaining productive beta sequences. Under each unique CDR3 protein, matching rows form one entry showing the most common genes and DNA. This sample lists around 580,000 distinct CDR3 sequences; 20% to 30% were detected once. The ten largest clonotypes hold approximately 33% of the sample.

As regards this clonotype: The clone's antigen remains unknown. Within one base of it there is no much larger clone, and no base qualities were kept.

This sequence was found in a boy younger than two with Wiskott-Aldrich syndrome, due to receive a stem cell transplant. Sequencing used PBMCs, obtained before TCRalphabeta/CD19-depleted stem cell transplant. This chain joins TRBV27 to TRBJ2-1; matching of 6 bases hints at TRBD2 as the D gene. This receptor has the CDR3 CASSLSWLAKYNEQFF. The sequenced DNA: TGTGCCAGCAGTTTATCGTGGCTAGCGAAATACAATGAGCAGTTCTTC.